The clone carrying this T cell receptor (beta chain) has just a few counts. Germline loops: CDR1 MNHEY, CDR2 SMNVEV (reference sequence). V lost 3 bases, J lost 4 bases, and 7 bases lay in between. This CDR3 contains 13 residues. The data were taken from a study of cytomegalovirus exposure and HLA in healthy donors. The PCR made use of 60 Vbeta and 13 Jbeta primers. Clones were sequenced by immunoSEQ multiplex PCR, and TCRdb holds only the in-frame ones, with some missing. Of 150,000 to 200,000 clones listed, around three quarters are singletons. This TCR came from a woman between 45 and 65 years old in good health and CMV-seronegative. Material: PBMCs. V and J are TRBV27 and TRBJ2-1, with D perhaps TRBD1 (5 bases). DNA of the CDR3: TGTGCCAGCAGTTTGACAGAGTACAATGAGCAGTTCTTC. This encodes CASSLTEYNEQFF.